One and the same sample provided the 25 T cell receptor beta chains below, sequenced in a study of blood T cell repertoires in COVID-19. Produced via immunoSEQ multiplex PCR; TCRdb's table is partial and in-frame only. The data show over 11,000 clones, roughly 87% seen once. Sequenced input: peripheral blood. These receptors came from a human donor in a cohort sampled during active COVID-19.

The genes are TRBV28 and TRBJ1-5, with D tentatively TRBD1 (6 bases). The V gene's germline CDR1 is MDHEN and CDR2 SYDVKM. V gave up 7 bases and J gave up 2 bases, with 9 bases separating them. The CDR3 totals 13 residues. The CDR3 nucleotides are TGTGCCAGCAACAGGGCTGGCAATCAGCCCCAGCATTTT. Protein product: CASNRAGNQPQHF.

The chain joins TRBV29-1 to TRBJ1-3; D not certain. Germline values: CDR1 SQVTM, CDR2 ANQGSEA. This CDR3 region has 13 residues. V dropped 7 bases and J dropped 0 bases, with 10 bases sitting between them. In DNA, the CDR3 is TGCAGCGCCTCCGCGAGCTCTGGAAACACCATATATTTT. Protein product: CSASASSGNTIYF.

The rearrangement links TRBV5-4 to TRBJ2-1, with 9 bases fitting TRBD2. Germline V gene lookup returns CDR1 SGHNT and CDR2 YYREEE (reference sequence). V gave up 7 bases and J gave up 6 bases; unmatched junction bases: 5. This CDR3 contains 13 residues. The CDR3: CASGREGPNEQFF. Written as DNA, the CDR3 is TGTGCCAGCGGGCGGGAGGGACCCAATGAGCAGTTCTTC.

This chain joins TRBV7-7 and TRBJ2-5; 9 positions match TRBD1. CDR1 SSHAT and CDR2 FNYEAQ come from the germline V gene (reference sequence). Unmatched junction bases numbered 8, after V lost 7 bases and J lost 2 bases. The length of the CDR3 is 15 residues. Here the CDR3 reads CASTQTGTGQETQYF. The CDR3 DNA is TGTGCCAGCACCCAAACCGGGACAGGGCAAGAGACCCAGTACTTC.

The chain joins TRBV19 to TRBJ2-3; D remains unclear. This CDR3 is 15 amino acids long. Trimming cost V 3 bases and J 3 bases, with 13 bases left between them. Germline CDR1 and CDR2: LNHDA and SQIVND (reference sequence). For the CDR3, the DNA is TGTGCCAGTAGTATTTCCGGAGTATGGACAGATACGCAGTATTTT. It yields the protein CASSISGVWTDTQYF.

This CDR3 reads CASSFQPNPDYEKLFF. The CDR3 coding sequence is TGTGCCAGCAGTTTCCAGCCAAACCCCGACTATGAAAAACTGTTTTTT. The V gene is TRBV27, the J gene TRBJ1-4; D is undetermined. Germline lookup yields CDR1 MNHEY and CDR2 SMNVEV (reference sequence). Trimming took off 3 bases at V and 6 bases at J, with 17 bases between the two ends. The CDR3 is 16 amino acids.

The V gene is TRBV2, the J gene TRBJ2-3, with 8 bases fitting TRBD2. There are 15 residues in the CDR3. Germline V gene sequence: CDR1 SNHLY, CDR2 FYNNEI. V shed 3 bases, J shed 2 bases, and the junction held 4 bases outside the gene matches. The CDR3 region is CASSDGGRHTDTQYF. The DNA of the CDR3 is TGTGCCAGCAGTGACGGCGGGAGGCACACAGATACGCAGTATTTT.

V usage is TRBV18 and J usage is TRBJ2-1; 15 bases agree with TRBD2. Germline loops: CDR1 KGHSH, CDR2 LQKENI. The CDR3 is 18 residues long. Trimming took 1 base from V and 9 from J; bases not matched to a gene: 10. The CDR3 sequence is CASSPQLGLAGGRSEQFF. DNA of the CDR3: TGTGCCAGCTCACCACAACTCGGACTAGCGGGAGGGCGGAGTGAGCAGTTCTTC.

This rearrangement joins TRBV7-2 to TRBJ2-3; 8 nucleotides match TRBD2. CDR3 length equals 14 residues. V gave up 5 bases and J gave up 3 bases; unmatched junction bases: 4. The germline CDR1 and CDR2 sequences are SGHTA and FQGNSA. CDR3 bases: TGTGCCAGCAGCAGAGCGGGAGAGACAGATACGCAGTATTTT. Translation gives CASSRAGETDTQYF.

The rearrangement uses TRBV4-1 and TRBJ2-3; TRBD2 matches 13 bases. After removal of 0 bases from V and 5 bases from J, the junction contained 11 bases not matched to a gene. Germline assignment: CDR1 MGHRA and CDR2 YSYEKL. The CDR3 runs to 19 residues. The CDR3 region is CASSQDLIGLAGVGDTQYF. In nucleotides, the CDR3 is TGCGCCAGCAGCCAAGATTTAATCGGACTAGCGGGAGTGGGAGATACGCAGTATTTT.

V is TRBV27 and J is TRBJ2-6; D uncertain. This CDR3 comprises 15 residues. Germline V CDR1 and CDR2: MNHEY, SMNVEV (reference sequence). V dropped 3 bases and J dropped 0 bases, with 6 bases sitting between them. The CDR3 coding sequence is TGTGCCAGCAGTTTTCACGGCTCTGGGGCCAACGTCCTGACTTTC. It codes for CASSFHGSGANVLTF.

The rearrangement links TRBV5-4 to TRBJ2-3, with 9 nucleotides matching TRBD1. The germline V gene encodes CDR1 SGHNT and CDR2 YYREEE (reference sequence). The CDR3 extends over 14 amino acids. The trim removed 4 bases at V and 5 bases at J, leaving 5 bases unmatched. CDR3 DNA: TGTGCCAGCAGCCTCGGACAGGGGAAAGATACGCAGTATTTT. This translates into CASSLGQGKDTQYF.

The gene calls are TRBV28 and TRBJ1-6, with TRBD1 identical over 9 bases. The V segment lost 6 bases and the J segment 9 bases; nucleotides outside the gene matches: 9. CDR1 and CDR2 from the germline V gene are MDHEN and SYDVKM. The CDR3 has 15 amino acids. CDR3 DNA: TGTGCCAGCAGGGGATCCGGGACAGGGTCTTCACCCCTCCACTTT. It is translated as CASRGSGTGSSPLHF.

The genes are TRBV19 and TRBJ2-7; 8 bases match TRBD2. The CDR3 is made up of 15 amino acids. Germline assignment: CDR1 LNHDA and CDR2 SQIVND (reference sequence). Losses at the gene ends were 8 bases for V and 0 bases for J; bases not matched to a gene: 9. This chain's CDR3 is CASSRAGVSSYEQYF. CDR3 nucleotide sequence: TGTGCCAGTTCGAGAGCGGGGGTTAGCTCCTACGAGCAGTACTTC.

This clone was counted a single time. The chain employs TRBV6-5 and TRBJ1-2, with 8 positions matching TRBD1. Germline V CDR1 and CDR2: MNHEY, SVGAGI. After removal of 7 bases from V and 4 bases from J, the junction contained 11 bases not matched to a gene. The CDR3 spans 15 residues. The CDR3 nucleotides are TGTGCCAGCACGCCCTCCGCGGGACAGGTCTATGGCTACACCTTC. Protein product: CASTPSAGQVYGYTF.

This chain links TRBV19 with TRBJ2-2; 9 bases are a match to TRBD2. The CDR3 consists of 13 residues. V gave up 10 bases and J gave up 4 bases; unmatched junction bases: 4. CDR1 is LNHDA and CDR2 is SQIVND in the germline V gene (reference sequence). This CDR3 is CATLAGLTGELFF. CDR3 DNA sequence: TGTGCCACCCTAGCGGGACTCACCGGGGAGCTGTTTTTT.

The V and J genes are TRBV5-5 and TRBJ1-6; D is ambiguous. The CDR3 contains 17 residues. Germline V gene data show CDR1 as SGHKS and CDR2 as YYEKEE (reference sequence). Trimming pared 4 bases from V and 0 bases from J, leaving 14 bases between. CDR3 sequence reads: CASSALASNSYNSPLHF. The CDR3 DNA follows: TGTGCCAGCAGCGCACTCGCCTCGAACTCCTATAATTCACCCCTCCACTTT.

The J gene is TRBJ2-1, the V gene TRBV6-1; 8 bases map to TRBD2. The CDR3 contains 15 residues. Germline CDR1 and CDR2: MNHNS and SASEGT. The trim removed 3 bases at V and 7 bases at J, leaving 8 bases unmatched. The CDR3 region has the DNA TGTGCCAGCAGTGACCCGCCGGGAGGGCTGAATGAGCAGTTCTTC. Protein product: CASSDPPGGLNEQFF.

The chain links TRBV7-2 to TRBJ2-7; a weak D match, TRBD2 (6 bases). Germline CDR1 SGHTA, CDR2 FQGNSA. The CDR3 is 14 amino acids. The V gene lost 0 bases and the J gene lost 2 bases, with 8 bases spanning the gap. The CDR3 bases are TGTGCCAGCAGCTTAGCGTCGGGGGCCTACGAGCAGTACTTC. This gives the protein CASSLASGAYEQYF.

V gene TRBV30 combines with J gene TRBJ1-4, with 8 bases aligning to TRBD1. Germline lookup yields CDR1 GTSNPN and CDR2 SVGIG (reference sequence). This CDR3 contains 12 residues. Trimming cost V 8 bases and J 7 bases; bases outside gene matches: 6. The chain's CDR3 is CAGQGRGEKLFF. In nucleotides, the CDR3 is TGTGCCGGACAGGGACGAGGTGAAAAACTGTTTTTT.

This rearrangement joins TRBV19 to TRBJ1-2; 7 nucleotides align to TRBD1. Unmatched junction bases numbered 9, after V lost 3 bases and J lost 5 bases. CDR1 and CDR2 from the germline V gene are LNHDA and SQIVND (reference sequence). The length of the CDR3 is 15 residues. The CDR3 region has the DNA TGTGCCAGTAGTATGGGACAGCCTCACCTTTATGGCTACACCTTC. Amino acid sequence: CASSMGQPHLYGYTF. Full variable domain (outside the CDR3, taken from reference TRBV19 and TRBJ1-2): DGGITQSPKYLFRKEGQNVTLSCEQNLNHDAMYWYRQDPGQGLRLIYYSQIVNDFQKGDIAEGYSVSREKKESFPLTVTSAQKNPTAFYLCASSMGQPHLYGYTFGSGTRLTVV.

J is TRBJ1-4 and V is TRBV5-6; D may be TRBD1 (5 bases). From germline, CDR1 is SGHDT and CDR2 YYEEEE. Trimming stripped 4 bases from V and 4 bases from J, with 14 bases between. The CDR3 is made up of 15 amino acids. CDR3 region: CASSPNRGHNEKLFF. Written as DNA, the CDR3 is TGTGCCAGCAGCCCTAACCGAGGACATAATGAAAAACTGTTTTTT. Drawing the rest from reference TRBV5-6 and TRBJ1-4, the complete variable domain is DAGVTQSPTHLIKTRGQQVTLRCSPKSGHDTVSWYQQALGQGPQFIFQYYEEEERQRGNFPDRFSGHQFPNYSSELNVNALLLGDSALYLCASSPNRGHNEKLFFGSGTQLSVL.

This sequence joins TRBV27 and TRBJ1-5; 8 bases are shared with TRBD1. This CDR3 comprises 14 residues. V was pared by 10 bases and J by 2 bases, with 7 bases of the junction left unmatched. Germline loops: CDR1 MNHEY, CDR2 SMNVEV (reference sequence). CDR3 sequence: CATHRGTGNQPQHF. CDR3 nucleotides: TGTGCCACCCACAGGGGGACCGGCAATCAGCCCCAGCATTTT.

The rearrangement links TRBV29-1 to TRBJ2-6; 12 positions agree with TRBD1. V was pared by 4 bases and J by 2 bases, with 6 bases of the junction left unmatched. CDR1 is SQVTM and CDR2 is ANQGSEA in the germline V gene. CDR3 length: 17 amino acids. This CDR3 is CSVGYGTGGAGANVLTF. The CDR3 DNA reads as TGCAGCGTTGGGTACGGGACAGGGGGCGCTGGGGCCAACGTCCTGACTTTC.

A single count supports this clone. This chain connects TRBV6-5 to TRBJ1-1, with 10 bases fitting TRBD1. CDR3 size: 15 residues. The ends lost 4 bases at V and 5 bases at J; junction bases unmatched: 7. Per the germline V gene, CDR1 is MNHEY and CDR2 is SVGAGI. The CDR3 DNA reads TGTGCCAGCAGTTCCAGGACAGGGGGTGGAACTGAAGCTTTCTTT. Translation gives CASSSRTGGGTEAFF.